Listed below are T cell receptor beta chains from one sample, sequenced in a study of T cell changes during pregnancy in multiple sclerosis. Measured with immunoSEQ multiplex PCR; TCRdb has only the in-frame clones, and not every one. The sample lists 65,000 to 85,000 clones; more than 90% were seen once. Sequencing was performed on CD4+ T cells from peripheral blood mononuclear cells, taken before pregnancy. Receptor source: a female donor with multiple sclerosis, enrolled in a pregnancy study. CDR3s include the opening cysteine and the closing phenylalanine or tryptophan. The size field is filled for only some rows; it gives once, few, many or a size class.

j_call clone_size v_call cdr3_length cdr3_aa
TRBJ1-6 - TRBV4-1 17 CASSQEGAGQGRSPLHF
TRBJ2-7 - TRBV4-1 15 CASSQDPQILYEQYF
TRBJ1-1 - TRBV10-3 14 CAISANRGKTEAFF
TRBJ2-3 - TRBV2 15 CASTSGTSAGDTQYF
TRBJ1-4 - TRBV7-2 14 CASRRGGQGEKLFF
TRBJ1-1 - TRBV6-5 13 CASSPRGDTEAFF
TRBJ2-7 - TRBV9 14 CASSVGQGAYEQYF
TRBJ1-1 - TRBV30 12 CAWEVGGTEAFF
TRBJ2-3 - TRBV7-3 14 CASSLTPRSDTQYF
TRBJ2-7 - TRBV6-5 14 CASKWASGDYEQYF
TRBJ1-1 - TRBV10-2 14 CASSEGGPGTEAFF
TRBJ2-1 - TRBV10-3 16 CAITPQGSGPYNEQFF
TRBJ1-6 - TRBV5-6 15 CASSLADRETSPLHF
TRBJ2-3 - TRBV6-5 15 CASSPGTGVRDTQYF
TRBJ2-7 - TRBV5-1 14 CASTDRGSSYEQYF
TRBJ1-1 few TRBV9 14 CASSVAGMNTEAFF
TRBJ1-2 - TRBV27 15 CASSLRGGPNYGYTF
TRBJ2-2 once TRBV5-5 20 CASSFGGGLTRLAGPGELFF
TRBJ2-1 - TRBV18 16 CASSPTNPGSYNEQFF